The rows below give T cell receptor beta chains drawn from one sample of a study of T-cell reconstitution after alpha-beta-depleted transplantation in children. TCRdb redid the calling of the PCR reads with MiXCR, one entry per CDR3 protein. The sample lists just under 350,000 distinct CDR3 sequences, 16% seen once, with roughly 40% in the top ten. The starting material was PBMCs, mostly from graft donor cells, obtained 360 days after TCRalphabeta/CD19-depleted stem cell transplant. All receptors come from a male patient aged 2-9 years who had a stem cell transplant for acute lymphoblastic leukemia, so the T cells may come from the graft donor. CDR3s include the opening cysteine and the closing phenylalanine or tryptophan. A D gene is named only where the DNA matches it firmly. The size of a clone is reported for some rows only, either as once, few or many, or as a class for expanded clones.

J gene | V gene | clone size | D gene | CDR3 DNA | CDR3 protein
TRBJ1-4 | TRBV11-2 | few | . | TGTGCCAGCAGCAAACCCCCTCCTCTGACAGAACCTAATGAAAAACTGTTTTTT | CASSKPPPLTEPNEKLFF
TRBJ1-1 | TRBV28 | few | . | TGTGCCAGCAGCCCCAGGGGATACACTGAAGCTTTCTTT | CASSPRGYTEAFF
TRBJ2-3 | TRBV20-1 | . | . | TGCAGTGCTAGCGGGAGCCCGTCCAGCACAGATACGCAGTATTTT | CSASGSPSSTDTQYF
TRBJ1-1 | TRBV10-3 | few | . | TGTGCCATCAGGGGGAACACTGAAGCTTTCTTT | CAIRGNTEAFF
TRBJ2-1 | TRBV7-9 | few | . | TGTGCCAGCAGCGAAACCCATAGACTAGAGGATGAGCAGTTCTTC | CASSETHRLEDEQFF
TRBJ1-2 | TRBV10-3 | . | . | TGTGCCATCAGTAGCAGGATCTTTAACTATGGCTACACCTTC | CAISSRIFNYGYTF
TRBJ2-6 | TRBV13 | . | TRBD1 | TGTGCCAGCAGCTCCATGGGACAGGGTGGTGGGGCCAACGTCCTGACTTTC | CASSSMGQGGGANVLTF
TRBJ2-7 | TRBV27 | few | TRBD2 | TGTGCCAGCAGTTTAGCGGGAGGTCTAGCGGGAGACGAGCAGTACTTC | CASSLAGGLAGDEQYF
TRBJ1-1 | TRBV12-3/TRBV12-4 | few | TRBD1 | TGTGCCAGCACCACAGGGGGCTGGAGCACTGAAGCTTTCTTT | CASTTGGWSTEAFF
TRBJ2-1 | TRBV5-1 | few | . | TGCGCCAGCAGCAAAAGACTTGCGAACACCTACAATGAGCAGTTCTTC | CASSKRLANTYNEQFF
TRBJ2-7 | TRBV4-1 | many | . | TGCGCCAGCAGGGACATCGGAGGTTACGAGCAGTACTTC | CASRDIGGYEQYF
TRBJ2-1 | TRBV7-8 | few | . | TGTGCCAGCAGCCCGAGCCGCGCTTCGAGTGGGAATGAGCAGTTCTTC | CASSPSRASSGNEQFF
TRBJ2-3 | TRBV9 | once | . | TGTGCCAGCAGCTTCACCGGGATCCCGCTTCTGGATGATACGCAGTATTTT | CASSFTGIPLLDDTQYF
TRBJ2-7 | TRBV3-1 | . | TRBD2 | TGTGCCAGCAGCCAAGAGGGACTAGCATCCTACGAGCAGTACTTC | CASSQEGLASYEQYF
TRBJ2-3 | TRBV19 | . | . | TGTGCCAGTAGTATGGATCGGGTTTATGTCGGGGCAGATACGCAGTATTTT | CASSMDRVYVGADTQYF
TRBJ2-5 | TRBV24-1 | few | . | TGTGCCACCAGTGACGTTGGGGGAGAGACCCAGTACTTC | CATSDVGGETQYF